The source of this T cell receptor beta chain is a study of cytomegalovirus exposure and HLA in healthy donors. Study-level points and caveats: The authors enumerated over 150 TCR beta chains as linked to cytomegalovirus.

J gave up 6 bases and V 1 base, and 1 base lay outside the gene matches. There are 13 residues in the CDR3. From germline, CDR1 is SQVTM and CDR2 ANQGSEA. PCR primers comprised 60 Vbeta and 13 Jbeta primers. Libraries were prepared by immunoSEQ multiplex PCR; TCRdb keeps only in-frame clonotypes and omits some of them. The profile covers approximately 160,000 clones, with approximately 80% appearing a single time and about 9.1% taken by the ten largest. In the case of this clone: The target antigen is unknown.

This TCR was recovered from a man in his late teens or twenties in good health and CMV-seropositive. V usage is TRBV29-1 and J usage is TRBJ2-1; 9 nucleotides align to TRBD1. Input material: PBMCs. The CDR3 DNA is TGCAGCGTTGAAGGGACAGGGGCCAATGAGCAGTTCTTC. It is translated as CSVEGTGANEQFF.